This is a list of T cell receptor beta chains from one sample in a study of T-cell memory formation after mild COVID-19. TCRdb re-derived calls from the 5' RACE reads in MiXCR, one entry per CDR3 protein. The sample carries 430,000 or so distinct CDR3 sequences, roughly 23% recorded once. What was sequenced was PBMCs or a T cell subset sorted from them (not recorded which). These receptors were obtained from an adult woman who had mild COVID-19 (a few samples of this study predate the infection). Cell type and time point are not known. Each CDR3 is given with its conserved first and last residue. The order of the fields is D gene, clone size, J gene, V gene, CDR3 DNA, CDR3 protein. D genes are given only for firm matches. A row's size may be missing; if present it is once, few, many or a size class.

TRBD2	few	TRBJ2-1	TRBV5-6	TGTGCCAGCTTTGGACTAGCGGGGCTCAATGAGCAGTTCTTC	CASFGLAGLNEQFF
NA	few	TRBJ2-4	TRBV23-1	TGCGCCAGCGGTACAGCGGCAGGACCAAAAAACATTCAGTACTTC	CASGTAAGPKNIQYF
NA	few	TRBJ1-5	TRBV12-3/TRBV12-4	TGTGCCAGCAGTTTTGCGTATAGCAATCAGCCCCAGCATTTT	CASSFAYSNQPQHF
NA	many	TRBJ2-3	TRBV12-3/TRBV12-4	TGTGCCAGCAGTTCGACGGTGGGCGGAAACACAGATACGCAGTATTTT	CASSSTVGGNTDTQYF
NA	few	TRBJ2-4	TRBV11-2	TGTGCCAGCAGCTTAGTTATCATTCAGTACTTC	CASSLVIIQYF
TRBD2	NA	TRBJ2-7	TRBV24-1	TGTGCCACCAGTGACCCGGGGGGACGGAGCTACGAGCAGTACTTC	CATSDPGGRSYEQYF
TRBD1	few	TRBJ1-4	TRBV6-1	TGTGCCAGCAGTGAAGCTGAGGGACAGGGCAATGAAAAACTGTTTTTT	CASSEAEGQGNEKLFF
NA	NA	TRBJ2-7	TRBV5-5	TGTGCCAGCAGCTTCGAGTGGTCGAACTACGAGCAGTACTTC	CASSFEWSNYEQYF
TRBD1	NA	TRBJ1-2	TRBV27	TGTGCCAGCAGCCCCCGGACAGGGGGCAATGGCTACACCTTC	CASSPRTGGNGYTF
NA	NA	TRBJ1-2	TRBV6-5	TGTGCCAGCAGTTACTCCCGGGGTGGCTACACCTTC	CASSYSRGGYTF
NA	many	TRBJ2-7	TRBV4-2	TGTGCCAGCAGCTTTTCAATCTACGAGCAGTACTTC	CASSFSIYEQYF
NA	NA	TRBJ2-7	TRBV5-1	TGCGCCAGCAGCTTGGATGGGGGCCTCTACGAGCAGTACTTC	CASSLDGGLYEQYF
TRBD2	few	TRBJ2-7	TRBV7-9	TGTGCCAGCAGCCGTAGCGGGAGGGACGAGCAGTACTTC	CASSRSGRDEQYF
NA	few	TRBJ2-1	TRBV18	TGTGCCAGCTCACCCAGGGGGGGAACGTCTGAGCAGTTCTTC	CASSPRGGTSEQFF
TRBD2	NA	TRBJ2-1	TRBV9	TGTGCCAGCAGCGTCCTTAGCGGGGGGAACAATGAGCAGTTCTTC	CASSVLSGGNNEQFF
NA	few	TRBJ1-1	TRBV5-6	TGTGCCAGCAGCCTGGTGGGGGCGGCTGAAGCTTTCTTT	CASSLVGAAEAFF
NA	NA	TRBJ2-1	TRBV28	TGTGCCACCAACCCTGTAGCGAAAGAGCAGTTCTTC	CATNPVAKEQFF
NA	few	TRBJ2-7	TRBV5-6	TGTGCCAGCAGCTTGGATCCGGGAGAGGGCTACGAGCAGTACTTC	CASSLDPGEGYEQYF
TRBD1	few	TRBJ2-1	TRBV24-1	TGTGCCACCAGTGATTCCGGACAGGGCGGGAATGAGCAGTTCTTC	CATSDSGQGGNEQFF
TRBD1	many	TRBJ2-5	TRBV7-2	TGTGCCAGCAGCTTAGACAGGGGACGGGAGACCCAGTACTTC	CASSLDRGRETQYF
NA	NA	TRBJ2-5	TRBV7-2	TGTGCCAGCAGCTTAGCGACCTCGCAAGAGACCCAGTACTTC	CASSLATSQETQYF
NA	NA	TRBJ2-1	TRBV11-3	TGTGCCAGCACCCTGAACCGCGGGGGCGATGAGCAGTTCTTC	CASTLNRGGDEQFF
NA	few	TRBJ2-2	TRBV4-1	TGCGCCAGCAGCCCCTTACTTAAGACCGGGGAGCTGTTTTTT	CASSPLLKTGELFF
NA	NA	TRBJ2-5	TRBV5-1	TGCGCCAGCAGCGCCGGGACCGCGATGGGGGAGACCCAGTACTTC	CASSAGTAMGETQYF
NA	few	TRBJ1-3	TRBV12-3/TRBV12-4	TGTGCCAGCAGTTTAACTACAGGCCGAAGGGCCGAGGTTATGGGTTCTGGAAACACCATATATTTT	CASSLTTGRRAEVMGSGNTIYF
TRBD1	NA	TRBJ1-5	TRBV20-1	TGCAGTGCTAGACCGGCAGGGGGGTTATTCAATCAGCCCCAGCATTTT	CSARPAGGLFNQPQHF
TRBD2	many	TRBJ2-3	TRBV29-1	TGCAGCGTCCGCGGGGGAAATACGCAGTATTTT	CSVRGGNTQYF
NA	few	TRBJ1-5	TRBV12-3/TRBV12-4	TGTGCCAGCAGTTTGGGGGAGCACCAGCCCCAGCATTTT	CASSLGEHQPQHF
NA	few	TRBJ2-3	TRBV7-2	TGTGCCAGCAGGACAGAGCCGACCGTAGATACGCAGTATTTT	CASRTEPTVDTQYF
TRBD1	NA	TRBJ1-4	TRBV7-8	TGTGCCAGCAGCCCACTGGTCAGGGGGCCAGGAGAAAAACTGTTTTTT	CASSPLVRGPGEKLFF
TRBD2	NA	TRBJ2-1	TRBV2	TGTGCCAGCAGTGAACCGACTAGCGGGGGGAAGTACAATGAGCAGTTCTTC	CASSEPTSGGKYNEQFF
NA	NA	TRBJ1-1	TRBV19	TGTGCCAGTAGTATTTGGGGTCCGAACACTGAAGCTTTCTTT	CASSIWGPNTEAFF
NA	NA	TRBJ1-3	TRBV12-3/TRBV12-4	TGTGCCAGCAGCCGGACTTACACCATATATTTT	CASSRTYTIYF
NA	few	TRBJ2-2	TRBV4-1	TGCGCCAGCAGCCACTTGCCAGTGAACACCGGGGAGCTGTTTTTT	CASSHLPVNTGELFF
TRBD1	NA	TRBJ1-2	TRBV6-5	TGTGCCAGCCGAGACCACCGGACAGGGGGCTTCGGTGGCTACACCTTC	CASRDHRTGGFGGYTF
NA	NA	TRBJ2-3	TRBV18	TGTGCCAGCTCAGAACTAGCAAACACAGATACGCAGTATTTT	CASSELANTDTQYF
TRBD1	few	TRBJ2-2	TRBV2	TGTGCCAGCAGGGAAACAGGGGGCGCGAACACCGGGGAGCTGTTTTTT	CASRETGGANTGELFF
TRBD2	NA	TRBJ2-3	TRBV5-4	TGTGCCAGCAGCTTCCGGCTAGCGGGGGGCGCCCTTAGCACAGATACGCAGTATTTT	CASSFRLAGGALSTDTQYF
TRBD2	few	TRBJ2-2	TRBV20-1	TGCAGTGCTAGAGGAACTAGCGGGAGGGACACCGGGGAGCTGTTTTTT	CSARGTSGRDTGELFF
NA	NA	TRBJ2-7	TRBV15	TGTGCCACCAGCAGAGCAGGGTATGGCTACGAGCAGTACTTC	CATSRAGYGYEQYF
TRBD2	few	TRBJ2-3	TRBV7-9	TGTGCCAGCAGCTTTGGTAGCGGGGGGTCAGATACGCAGTATTTT	CASSFGSGGSDTQYF
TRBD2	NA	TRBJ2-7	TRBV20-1	TGCAGTGCTAGAGATCTGGAAGGGAGGGAGTACGAGCAGTACTTC	CSARDLEGREYEQYF
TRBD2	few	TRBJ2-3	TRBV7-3	TGTGCCAGCAGCCAAAGCGGGAGCGGGGATACGCAGTATTTT	CASSQSGSGDTQYF
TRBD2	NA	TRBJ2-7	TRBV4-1	TGCGCCAGCAGCCCGCAGCCGGGACTAGCGGGGAACGAGCAGTACTTC	CASSPQPGLAGNEQYF
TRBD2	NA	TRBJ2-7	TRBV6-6	TGTGCCAGCAGTTACGGACTAGCGGGGGGGATCAACGAGCAGTACTTC	CASSYGLAGGINEQYF
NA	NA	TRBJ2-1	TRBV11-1	TGTGCCAGCAGCATCGTAGACAATGAGCAGTTCTTC	CASSIVDNEQFF
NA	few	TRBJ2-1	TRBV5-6	TGTGCCAGCAGCCCCGGAAAGAAAGCCTACAATGAGCAGTTCTTC	CASSPGKKAYNEQFF
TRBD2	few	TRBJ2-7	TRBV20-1	TGCAGTGCTAGAGATCACCCGGGACTAGGATACGAGCAGTACTTC	CSARDHPGLGYEQYF
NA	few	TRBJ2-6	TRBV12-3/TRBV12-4	TGTGCCAGCACTTTCCCGGGCTCTGGGGCCAACGTCCTGACTTTC	CASTFPGSGANVLTF
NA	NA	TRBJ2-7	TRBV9	TGTGCCAGCAGCCCCACCGGGGTTAGCAACTACGAGCAGTACTTC	CASSPTGVSNYEQYF
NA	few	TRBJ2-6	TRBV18	TGTGCCAGCTCACCCCAAGACATCTCTGGGGCCAACGTCCTGACTTTC	CASSPQDISGANVLTF
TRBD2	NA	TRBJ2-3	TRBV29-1	TGCAGCGCAGCCCCGGGACTAGTCATCACAGATACGCAGTATTTT	CSAAPGLVITDTQYF
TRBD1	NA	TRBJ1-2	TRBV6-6	TGTGCCAGCAGTTCCCTGGGACAGGGGGCCCCCTATGGCTACACCTTC	CASSSLGQGAPYGYTF
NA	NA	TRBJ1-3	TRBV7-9	TGTGCCAGCAGCTTCTCCGCCGGGCGGGACACCATATATTTT	CASSFSAGRDTIYF
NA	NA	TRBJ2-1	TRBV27	TGTGCCAGCAGAGGGAGCGGGGACACGAGCTCCTACAATGAGCAGTTCTTC	CASRGSGDTSSYNEQFF
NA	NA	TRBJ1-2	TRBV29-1	TGCAGCGTTGACAGTCTTGACAGCGCTCTCTATGGCTACACCTTC	CSVDSLDSALYGYTF
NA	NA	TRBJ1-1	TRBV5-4	TGTGCCAGCAGCCATGTCTTGAGAACTGAAGCTTTCTTT	CASSHVLRTEAFF
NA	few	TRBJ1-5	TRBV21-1	TGTGCCAGCAGCGCGAACAGGGGAAGCAATCAGCCCCAGCATTTT	CASSANRGSNQPQHF
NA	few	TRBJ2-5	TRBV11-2	TGTGCCAGCAGCTTACTGGACTGGTCAGAGACCCAGTACTTC	CASSLLDWSETQYF
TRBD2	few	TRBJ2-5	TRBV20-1	TGCAGTGCATTGGGACTAGCGGGGGGGCCGGAGACCCAGTACTTC	CSALGLAGGPETQYF